The 9 T cell receptor beta chains in this list originate from one sample, sequenced in a study of prognosis after radiotherapy for stage I lung cancer. TCR beta CDR3 was amplified from genomic DNA by two-round multiplex PCR. Used in first-round PCR were primers specific to each TRBV and TRBJ gene. A single record per CDR3 protein comes from TCRdb applying MiXCR to the multiplex PCR reads. Seen here are 14,000 or so distinct CDR3 sequences, around half observed once, and the top ten hold 38%. Sequencing was performed on PBMCs, taken before or after stereotactic body radiation therapy (not recorded which). These receptors originate from a donor over 45 with non-small cell lung cancer.

There are many counts of this clonotype. The CDR3 spells CASSPGPEETQYF. The DNA of the CDR3 is TGCGCCAGCAGCCCCGGGCCTGAGGAGACCCAGTACTTC. The rearrangement links TRBV5-1 to TRBJ2-5, with D uncertain. Trimming stripped 4 bases from V and 5 bases from J, with 12 bases between. From germline, CDR1 is SGHRS and CDR2 YFSETQ. CDR3 length equals 13 residues. Complete variable domain (other parts from reference TRBV5-1 and TRBJ2-5): KAGVTQTPRYLIKTRGQQVTLSCSPISGHRSVSWYQQTPGQGLQFLFEYFSETQRNKGNFPGRFSGRQFSNSRSEMNVSTLELGDSALYLCASSPGPEETQYFGPGTRLLVL.

This chain uses TRBV28 with TRBJ1-3; tentative D call: TRBD1 (5 bases). Deletions cut 6 bases from V and 1 base from J, with 28 bases between. The CDR3 runs 20 residues. CDR1 and CDR2 (germline): MDHEN, SYDVKM. This chain's CDR3 is CASRKPPFWDPRGSGNTIYF. The CDR3 DNA follows: TGTGCCAGCAGGAAACCCCCTTTTTGGGACCCTCGGGGGTCTGGAAACACCATATATTTT.

The chain has TRBV20-1 and TRBJ1-2; a weak D match, TRBD1 (5 bases). This CDR3 comprises 13 residues. Germline CDR1 DFQATT, CDR2 SNEGSKA (reference sequence). With 2 bases removed from V and 8 bases from J, the gap between germline ends came to 15 bases. The CDR3: CSARPTGPRGYTF. The CDR3 DNA reads TGCAGTGCTAGACCTACAGGTCCGCGCGGCTACACCTTC.

This chain joins TRBV7-9 and TRBJ2-1; 8 positions agree with TRBD1. Germline V CDR1 and CDR2: SEHNR, FQNEAQ (reference sequence). The length of the CDR3 is 12 residues. With V trimmed by 5 bases and J by 12 bases, 6 bases remained unmatched. CDR3 in DNA: TGTGCCAGCAGCCAAATACAGGGGGGGCAGTTCTTC. Residues: CASSQIQGGQFF.

Points on this clonotype: This probably arose from a read error, given a far larger clone one base away. The CDR3 DNA reads as TGTGTCAGCAGTAAATTAGGTTATTCACCCCTCCACTTT. Protein product: CVSSKLGYSPLHF. The chain couples TRBV28 to TRBJ1-6; D gene unclear. This CDR3 has 13 amino acids. The germline gives CDR1 MDHEN, CDR2 SYDVKM.

This clonotype is judged medium-sized (0.01 to 0.1%). This sequence joins TRBV28 and TRBJ2-7, with TRBD2 matching 7 bases. Germline assignment: CDR1 MDHEN and CDR2 SYDVKM. This CDR3 region has 16 residues. J gave up 2 bases and V 6 bases, and 13 bases lay outside the gene matches. The CDR3 sequence: CASRPSAQRGPYEQYF. CDR3 coding DNA: TGTGCCAGCAGACCTTCGGCCCAGCGGGGCCCCTACGAGCAGTACTTC. Variable domain in full (rest from reference TRBV28 and TRBJ2-7): DVKVTQSSRYLVKRTGEKVFLECVQDMDHENMFWYRQDPGLGLRLIYFSYDVKMKEKGDIPEGYSVSREKKERFSLILESASTNQTSMYLCASRPSAQRGPYEQYFGPGTRLTVT.

About this clonotype itself: A far larger clone is off by one base, so a read error is likely. CDR3: CAWNPLMRIKDLNEQYF. DNA for the CDR3: TGTGCCTGGAACCCCCTAATGAGGATCAAGGACCTAAATGAGCAGTACTTC. The gene calls are TRBV30 and TRBJ2-7, with D unclear. This CDR3 is 17 amino acids long. Trimming cost V 4 bases and J 7 bases, with 29 bases left between them. Germline V gene data show CDR1 as GTSNPN and CDR2 as SVGIG (reference sequence).

V gene TRBV19 combines with J gene TRBJ2-1; unclear D gene. Trimming took 8 bases from V and 10 from J, leaving 15 bases between them. The CDR3 has 12 residues. CDR1 is LNHDA, CDR2 SQIVND, per germline (reference sequence). The CDR3 bases are TGTGCCAGTGGGGTAGGCACAACAGAGCAGTTCTTC. Protein product: CASGVGTTEQFF.

On this clonotype itself: Given the absence of the conserved phenylalanine or tryptophan at the CDR3 end, a read error is likely. The chain links TRBV28 to TRBJ2-7; D may correspond to TRBD1 or TRBD2 (6 bases each). The CDR3 length is 20 residues. The V gene lost 5 bases and the J gene lost 0 bases, with 29 bases spanning the gap. Germline CDR1 reads MDHEN; CDR2 reads SYDVKM. The CDR3 reads CASSIPLGQCGKIFSYEQYS. DNA of the CDR3: TGTGCCAGCAGTATCCCCCTTGGACAGTGCGGGAAGATCTTCTCCTACGAGCAGTACTCC.